This entry lists 15 T cell receptor beta chains sequenced from one sample in a study of Graves' ophthalmopathy and Graves' hyperthyroidism. Transcripts of RNA were the source for amplifying TCR beta CDR3 regions. Second-round multiplex PCR followed a first-round RT-PCR using HTBI primers. TCRdb recomputed calls from the multiplex PCR reads with MiXCR, one row per CDR3 protein. The repertoire includes over a million distinct CDR3 sequences, approximately 35% of them detected once, and roughly 10% sits in the top ten. Sequenced material: peripheral blood or thyroid tissue (not recorded which). The receptors here all came from an adult man with Graves' hyperthyroidism.

This clonotype was seen at least ten times. This chain links TRBV15 with TRBJ1-5; 10 bases align to TRBD1. The CDR3 runs 15 residues. Trimming removed 5 bases from V and 3 bases from J; junction bases left unmatched: 4. From germline, CDR1 is LNHNV and CDR2 YYDKDF (reference sequence). The CDR3 protein is CATSPGTGVNQPQHF. Written as DNA, the CDR3 is TGTGCCACCAGCCCCGGGACAGGGGTCAATCAGCCCCAGCATTTT.

The chain combines TRBV7-6 with TRBJ2-1, with D hard to call. Germline V gene data show CDR1 as SGHVS and CDR2 as FNYEAQ. V was trimmed by 6 bases and J by 4 bases, leaving 7 bases between them. The CDR3 loop spans 12 amino acids. CDR3 in amino acids: CASRDGYNEQFF. DNA for the CDR3: TGTGCCAGCAGGGACGGTTACAATGAGCAGTTCTTC.

The rearrangement joins TRBV6-5 to TRBJ1-2; D may be TRBD1 (5 bases). The CDR3 contains 14 residues. The germline V gene has CDR1 MNHEY and CDR2 SVGAGI. Trimming stripped 4 bases from V and 4 bases from J, with 13 bases between. The CDR3 DNA sequence: TGTGCCAGCAGTTCATCGGGGACGGGCTATGGCTACACCTTC. Protein: CASSSSGTGYGYTF.

This clonotype was detected a few times. This chain links TRBV2 with TRBJ1-1, with a weak D call TRBD1 (6 bases). This CDR3 region has 14 residues. Looked up from germline, CDR1 is SNHLY and CDR2 is FYNNEI. Trimming took 6 bases from V and 4 from J, leaving 15 bases between them. Written as DNA, the CDR3 is TGTGCCAGCAGGGATGGGGGGGCGGGCACTGAAGCTTTCTTT. Amino acids: CASRDGGAGTEAFF.

The V gene is TRBV24-1, the J gene TRBJ2-5; 7 nucleotides line up with TRBD2. CDR1 KGHDR and CDR2 SFDVKD come from the germline V gene. V dropped 3 bases and J dropped 7; count of bases not matched to a gene: 4. CDR3 length equals 13 residues. The CDR3 loop is CATSDSGTGTQYF. CDR3 DNA sequence: TGTGCCACCAGTGATAGCGGGACGGGGACCCAGTACTTC.

This clonotype was observed at least ten times. The V gene is TRBV5-5, the J gene TRBJ2-7; tentative D call: TRBD2 (6 bases). Between the trimmed V and J ends, which lost 5 bases and 3 bases, there was a span of 18 bases. The germline gives CDR1 SGHKS, CDR2 YYEKEE (reference sequence). The CDR3 sequence is 15 residues long. CDR3 coding DNA: TGTGCCAGCAGTCACACCGGGACTGGCGTCTACGAGCAGTACTTC. This translates into CASSHTGTGVYEQYF.

The rearrangement joins TRBV11-2 to TRBJ1-1; 7 nucleotides align to TRBD1. The V and J ends lost 6 bases and 3 bases, in that order; junction bases with no gene match: 4. The CDR3 sequence is 13 residues long. CDR1 is SGHAT and CDR2 is FQNNGV in the germline V gene. This chain's CDR3 is CASRQQGDTEAFF. In DNA, the CDR3 is TGTGCCAGCAGGCAGCAGGGGGACACTGAAGCTTTCTTT.

V gene TRBV2 combines with J gene TRBJ1-5; D is possibly TRBD1 (5 bases). The CDR3 has 14 amino acids. In germline, CDR1 is SNHLY, CDR2 FYNNEI. The V end was cut by 7 bases, the J end by 5 bases, with 15 bases between. CDR3 in DNA: TGTGCCAGCAACCGGGACGGACGGGATCAGCCCCAGCATTTT. Its translation: CASNRDGRDQPQHF.

This clonotype occurred many times. The chain is built from TRBV5-1 and TRBJ2-5; D assignment may be TRBD1 or TRBD2 (5 bases each). Trimming removed 4 bases at V and 5 bases at J, with 15 bases between. The germline gives CDR1 SGHRS, CDR2 YFSETQ. The CDR3 is 14 amino acids. The CDR3 loop is CASSPAGRAETQYF. The CDR3 DNA follows: TGCGCCAGCAGCCCGGCGGGCAGGGCTGAGACCCAGTACTTC.

DNA for the CDR3: TGTGCCTGGAATCCGCTGATGAACACTGAAGCTTTCTTT. Translating it yields CAWNPLMNTEAFF. The rearrangement uses TRBV30 and TRBJ1-1, with unresolved D. Trimming cost V 4 bases and J 0 bases, with 9 bases left between them. The CDR3 extends over 13 amino acids. Looked up from germline, CDR1 is GTSNPN and CDR2 is SVGIG (reference sequence).

The V call is TRBV7-8, the J call TRBJ1-2, with 8 bases that match TRBD1. V trimming: 6 bases; J trimming: 8 bases; junction bases outside the gene matches: 11. Looked up from germline, CDR1 is SGHVS and CDR2 is FQNEAQ. This CDR3 region has 14 residues. Written as DNA, the CDR3 is TGTGCCAGCAGGTCTGGGACAGGCCTCGGGGGCTACACCTTC. Translating gives CASRSGTGLGGYTF.

This clonotype was seen many times. The chain combines TRBV20-1 with TRBJ1-2, with 10 bases matching TRBD1. The trim removed 6 bases at V and 4 bases at J, leaving 11 bases unmatched. The CDR3 extends over 15 amino acids. Germline assignment: CDR1 DFQATT and CDR2 SNEGSKA (reference sequence). The CDR3 sequence: CSAQLRTGGIYGYTF. In DNA form, the CDR3 reads TGCAGTGCCCAGCTCCGGACAGGGGGGATCTATGGCTACACCTTC.

Regarding this clonotype: Relative to the germline gene, one junction end is altered; a read error may explain this. The rearrangement uses TRBV5-4 and TRBJ1-6, with D maybe TRBD1 (5 bases). Germline V gives CDR1 SGHNT, CDR2 YYREEE (reference sequence). This CDR3 has 14 residues. The CDR3 reads CASSLQVYNSPPHF. The CDR3 DNA follows: TGTGCCAGCAGCTTACAGGTCTATAATTCACCCCCCCACTTT.

The CDR3 nucleotides read TGTGCCAGCAGTTTCTCGGGGGCCCATGGTGAAAAACTGTTTTTT. As protein: CASSFSGAHGEKLFF. This chain links TRBV12-3 or TRBV12-4 with TRBJ1-4; D is perhaps TRBD1 (6 bases). The CDR3 totals 15 residues. The germline V and J ends were trimmed by 3 bases and 7 bases, with 15 bases remaining between them.

This clonotype showed up many times. The chain joins TRBV9 to TRBJ2-5; TRBD1 matches at 7 bases. This CDR3 has 16 residues. Germline V CDR1 and CDR2: SGDLS, YYNGEE. The V gene end was trimmed by 0 bases and the J gene end by 5 bases; junction bases not matched to a gene: 10. CDR3 nucleotide sequence: TGTGCCAGCAGCGTAGGATCCAAGACAGGGCTTGAGACCCAGTACTTC. Its protein product is CASSVGSKTGLETQYF.